Listed here are 13 T cell receptor beta chains from one sample, sequenced in a study of blood T cell repertoires in COVID-19. The assay was immunoSEQ multiplex PCR, and TCRdb's table has in-frame clones only and misses some. The sample lists approximately 160,000 clones; roughly 87% were seen once. Sample: PBMCs or T cells enriched from blood (not recorded which). These receptors came from a woman between 50 and 59 years old who had recovered from COVID-19.

This clone was counted once. The J gene is TRBJ2-7, the V gene TRBV5-1, with TRBD2 identical over 13 bases. The length of the CDR3 is 14 residues. Germline CDR1 and CDR2: SGHRS and YFSETQ. V dropped 0 bases and J dropped 7; count of bases not matched to a gene: 1. In nucleotides, the CDR3 is TGCGCCAGCAGCTTGGGGACTAGCGGGGGTGAGCAGTACTTC. This codes for CASSLGTSGGEQYF.

With respect to this clone: The same CDR3 arises from other DNA sequences in this sample as well. The chain uses TRBV14 and TRBJ1-2, with TRBD1 as a possible D gene (5 bases). V was clipped by 2 bases and J by 4 bases, with 8 bases between them. Germline-derived CDR1 and CDR2 are SGHDN and FVKESK. The CDR3 extends over 13 amino acids. CDR3 coding DNA: TGTGCCAGCAGCCAACAGGGTGGCTATGGCTACACCTTC. It codes for CASSQQGGYGYTF.

The CDR3 here is CASGLVLGQGVNTGELFF. DNA for the CDR3: TGTGCTAGTGGTTTGGTACTGGGGCAGGGGGTTAACACCGGGGAGCTGTTTTTT. The chain links TRBV12-5 to TRBJ2-2; TRBD1 matches at 7 bases. Germline V gene lookup returns CDR1 LGHNT and CDR2 FRNRAP. The CDR3 totals 18 residues. J was trimmed by 2 bases and V by 0 bases; bases with no gene match: 9.

The chain is built from TRBV19 and TRBJ2-7; possible D gene TRBD2, 6 bases. Trimming removed 6 bases at V and 5 bases at J, with 23 bases between. The CDR3 is made up of 16 amino acids. CDR1 LNHDA and CDR2 SQIVND come from the germline V gene (reference sequence). DNA for the CDR3: TGTGCCAGTAGCGGTCCCCCCGGGACTCAGGACCACGAGCAGTACTTC. It yields the protein CASSGPPGTQDHEQYF.

This chain uses TRBV5-1 with TRBJ1-5; D is undetermined. V lost 0 bases, J lost 13 bases, and 14 bases lay in between. This CDR3 has 13 residues. Per the germline V gene, CDR1 is SGHRS and CDR2 is YFSETQ. CDR3 sequence reads: CASSLGSGSAQHF. Here the CDR3 DNA reads TGCGCCAGCAGCTTGGGGTCGGGTAGTGCTCAGCATTTT.

The chain carries TRBV18 and TRBJ1-6; tentative D call: TRBD1 (6 bases). Germline assignment: CDR1 KGHSH and CDR2 LQKENI. This CDR3 has 20 amino acids. V was shortened by 2 bases and J by 0 bases, with 20 bases between the two germline ends. Here the CDR3 DNA reads TGTGCCAGCTCACCAGTGGTGGGACACAGTATCAGCTCCTATAATTCACCCCTCCACTTT. It specifies CASSPVVGHSISSYNSPLHF. The variable domain in full, with the rest retrieved from reference TRBV18 and TRBJ1-6, is NAGVMQNPRHLVRRRGQEARLRCSPMKGHSHVYWYRQLPEEGLKFMVYLQKENIIDESGMPKERFSAEFPKEGPSILRIQQVVRGDSAAYFCASSPVVGHSISSYNSPLHFGNGTRLTVT.

The J gene is TRBJ1-1, the V gene TRBV10-3; possible D gene TRBD1, 5 bases. Looked up from germline, CDR1 is ENHRY and CDR2 is SYGVKD. The CDR3 consists of 13 residues. Between the trimmed V and J ends, which lost 6 bases and 5 bases, there was a span of 13 bases. CDR3 loop: CAISPRGETEAFF. CDR3 sequence (DNA): TGTGCCATCAGCCCACGGGGGGAAACTGAAGCTTTCTTT.

This sequence joins TRBV2 and TRBJ1-2, with D possibly matching TRBD1 (5 bases). This CDR3 spans 13 amino acids. CDR1 is SNHLY and CDR2 is FYNNEI in the germline V gene. Trimming pared 1 base from V and 4 bases from J, leaving 7 bases between. The CDR3 spells CASSEVGGYGYTF. CDR3 coding DNA: TGTGCCAGCAGTGAAGTGGGGGGCTATGGCTACACCTTC.

This chain's CDR3 is CASSLFSKPGYSNQPQHF. The CDR3, as DNA: TGTGCCAGCAGTTTATTCAGTAAACCAGGATATAGCAATCAGCCCCAGCATTTT. The chain employs TRBV27 and TRBJ1-5; D unclear. This CDR3 comprises 18 residues. The germline V and J ends were trimmed by 1 base and 0 bases, with 16 bases remaining between them. CDR1 and CDR2 (germline): MNHEY, SMNVEV (reference sequence).

The chain carries TRBV7-9 and TRBJ1-2; tentatively, D is TRBD1 (6 bases). Germline V gene sequence: CDR1 SEHNR, CDR2 FQNEAQ (reference sequence). The V gene lost 3 bases and the J gene lost 8 bases, with 22 bases spanning the gap. The CDR3 has 16 residues. The CDR3 DNA reads TGTGCCAGCAGCTTCGCGGTGATGACAGGCATGAGGGGCTACACCTTC. The encoded protein is CASSFAVMTGMRGYTF.

There are many counts of this clone. The V gene is TRBV6-2 or TRBV6-3, the J gene TRBJ2-2, with D perhaps TRBD1 (5 bases). The germline CDR1 and CDR2 sequences are MNHEY and SVGEGT. The CDR3 loop spans 17 amino acids. The V gene lost 3 bases and the J gene lost 1 base, with 15 bases spanning the gap. CDR3 loop: CASSYGASGQNTGELFF. The CDR3 region has the DNA TGTGCCAGCAGTTATGGGGCCAGTGGACAGAACACCGGGGAGCTGTTTTTT.

The chain uses TRBV27 and TRBJ1-1; possible D gene TRBD1, 5 bases. Germline CDR1 is MNHEY and CDR2 is SMNVEV (reference sequence). This CDR3 has 17 amino acids. Trimming shortened V by 5 bases and J by 4 bases, and 23 bases separated the two germline ends. In nucleotides, the CDR3 is TGTGCCAGCAGTCAAAGGGGAAAGAGGAATTTGGGCACTGAAGCTTTCTTT. Its translation: CASSQRGKRNLGTEAFF.

This clone appeared a single time. This rearrangement joins TRBV27 to TRBJ1-5, with a tentative D call TRBD1 (6 bases). CDR1 is MNHEY, CDR2 SMNVEV, per germline (reference sequence). Trimming removed 7 bases at V and 0 bases at J, with 16 bases between. The CDR3 sequence is 16 residues long. The CDR3 reads CASMDATGDSNQPQHF. CDR3 nucleotide sequence: TGTGCCAGCATGGACGCGACAGGTGATAGCAATCAGCCCCAGCATTTT.